A single sample is the source of the 30 T cell receptor beta chains below, sequenced in a study of technical replicates of blood from a handful of donors. Some clones are missing from TCRdb's copy, which holds only in-frame ones; the method was immunoSEQ multiplex PCR. The sample carries 79,000 or so clones, 90% to 95% recorded once. The sample taken for sequencing was T cells isolated from PBMCs. These receptors were collected from a human donor in good health.

The chain combines TRBV28 with TRBJ2-4; TRBD2 matches 11 bases. Trimming at V came to 3 bases and at J to 1 base, leaving 5 bases not matched to a gene. The germline gives CDR1 MDHEN, CDR2 SYDVKM. CDR3 length: 17 amino acids. The DNA for the CDR3 is TGTGCCAGCAGTTTCTTACTAGCGGGAGCCGCCAAAAACATTCAGTACTTC. This sequence encodes CASSFLLAGAAKNIQYF.

The V and J genes are TRBV25-1 and TRBJ1-1; weak D call: TRBD1 (6 bases). In germline, CDR1 is MGHDK, CDR2 SYGVNS. The CDR3 length is 15 residues. Deletions cut 7 bases from V and 0 bases from J, with 15 bases between. The CDR3, as DNA: TGTGCCAGCATAGGGGGGGCCTACATGAACACTGAAGCTTTCTTT. Amino acid sequence: CASIGGAYMNTEAFF. Looking up the rest from reference TRBV25-1 and TRBJ1-1 gives the full variable domain: EADIYQTPRYLVIGTGKKITLECSQTMGHDKMYWYQQDPGMELHLIHYSYGVNSTEKGDLSSESTVSRIRTEHFPLTLESARPSHTSQYLCASIGGAYMNTEAFFGQGTRLTVV.

V is TRBV4-1 and J is TRBJ2-7, with 13 bases that match TRBD2. V shed 0 bases and J 5 bases; nucleotides not matched to a gene: 10. Germline-derived CDR1 and CDR2 are MGHRA and YSYEKL. This CDR3 is 18 amino acids long. CDR3 region: CASSQETSGRTVYDEQYF. CDR3 nucleotides: TGCGCCAGCAGCCAAGAGACTAGCGGGAGGACTGTTTACGACGAGCAGTACTTC.

The V gene is TRBV7-8, the J gene TRBJ2-7; D gene ambiguous. Germline-derived CDR1 and CDR2 are SGHVS and FQNEAQ. Trimming took off 1 base at V and 3 bases at J, with 7 bases between the two ends. The CDR3 is made up of 13 amino acids. The DNA for the CDR3 is TGTGCCAGCAGCTTAGTCTCAGACTACGAGCAGTACTTC. Protein: CASSLVSDYEQYF.

For this clone: The sample holds other DNA sequences that translate to the same CDR3. The chain recombines TRBV5-1 with TRBJ1-1; the D is unclear. Germline CDR1 is SGHRS and CDR2 is YFSETQ. This CDR3 is 14 amino acids long. V was trimmed by 0 bases and J by 1 base, leaving 7 bases between them. In DNA, the CDR3 is TGCGCCAGCAGCTTGGGGCCGGGGAACACTGAAGCTTTCTTT. Translated, it gives CASSLGPGNTEAFF.

This sequence joins TRBV28 and TRBJ2-5; D gene unclear. The CDR3 is made up of 12 amino acids. Trimming left V 2 bases short and J 5 bases short, with 6 bases between. Germline V gene sequence: CDR1 MDHEN, CDR2 SYDVKM. CDR3: CASSLARETQYF. CDR3 bases: TGTGCCAGCAGTTTAGCCAGGGAGACCCAGTACTTC.

The chain is built from TRBV5-1 and TRBJ2-3; D is unclear. Between the trimmed V and J ends, which lost 0 bases and 0 bases, there was a span of 8 bases. Per germline, CDR1 SGHRS and CDR2 YFSETQ. The CDR3 consists of 15 residues. The CDR3: CASSLEKTSTDTQYF. Here the CDR3 DNA reads TGCGCCAGCAGCTTGGAAAAGACTAGCACAGATACGCAGTATTTT.

The J gene is TRBJ2-1, the V gene TRBV27, with 8 bases identical to TRBD1. The CDR3 totals 14 residues. Germline V gene sequence: CDR1 MNHEY, CDR2 SMNVEV (reference sequence). The V and J ends lost 5 bases and 6 bases, in that order; junction bases with no gene match: 6. The CDR3 DNA follows: TGTGCCAGCAGTCCGATAGACAGGGGCAATGAGCAGTTCTTC. This encodes CASSPIDRGNEQFF.

The chain has TRBV9 and TRBJ1-2; possibly TRBD1 for D (6 bases). V dropped 0 bases and J dropped 7 bases, with 13 bases sitting between them. Germline CDR1 reads SGDLS; CDR2 reads YYNGEE. This CDR3 spans 14 amino acids. As DNA, the CDR3 is TGTGCCAGCAGCGTAGCGGGCAGGGGTCCTGGCTACACCTTC. Translation gives CASSVAGRGPGYTF.

This chain uses TRBV4-1 with TRBJ2-2; TRBD2 might be the D (7 bases). Trimming stripped 7 bases from V and 4 bases from J, with 19 bases between. Germline V CDR1 and CDR2: MGHRA, YSYEKL. The CDR3 covers 16 residues. The chain's CDR3 is CASNTRGGGSTGELFF. The CDR3 coding sequence is TGCGCCAGCAACACAAGGGGGGGAGGGAGCACCGGGGAGCTGTTTTTT.

This rearrangement joins TRBV7-6 to TRBJ2-2, with D tentatively TRBD1 (6 bases). Between the trimmed V and J ends, which lost 5 bases and 3 bases, there was a span of 31 bases. CDR1 is SGHVS and CDR2 is FNYEAQ in the germline V gene. CDR3 length: 21 amino acids. The CDR3 spells CASSHSAIQPIGTPHTGELFF. For the CDR3, the DNA is TGTGCCAGCAGCCATTCAGCGATACAACCCATAGGGACACCTCACACCGGGGAGCTGTTTTTT.

J is TRBJ2-7 and V is TRBV5-1, with a weak D call TRBD1 (6 bases). The CDR3 consists of 17 residues. Between the trimmed V and J ends, which lost 4 bases and 4 bases, there was a span of 24 bases. Germline V CDR1 and CDR2: SGHRS, YFSETQ. CDR3 amino acids: CASSQGGFGGARYEQYF. As DNA, the CDR3 is TGCGCCAGCAGCCAAGGCGGATTTGGGGGCGCGAGGTACGAGCAGTACTTC.

The J gene is TRBJ1-1, the V gene TRBV6-1; D call uncertain. CDR3 length equals 14 residues. Trimming left V 1 base short and J 2 bases short, with 8 bases between. Germline CDR1 reads MNHNS; CDR2 reads SASEGT. The chain's CDR3 is CASSEVSGNTEAFF. CDR3 nucleotide sequence: TGTGCCAGCAGTGAAGTTTCGGGTAACACTGAAGCTTTCTTT.

The chain joins TRBV23-1 to TRBJ2-7, with a weak D call TRBD1 (6 bases). Being an ORF, TRBV23-1 has a function that is uncertain. Trimming stripped 2 bases from V and 0 bases from J, with 14 bases between. The CDR3 totals 16 residues. The CDR3 region is CASSQKQGSYSYEQYF. The CDR3 DNA reads as TGCGCCAGCAGTCAAAAACAGGGCTCCTACTCCTACGAGCAGTACTTC.

This clone has just one count. The J gene is TRBJ2-7, the V gene TRBV6-5, with D perhaps TRBD1 (5 bases). Per the germline V gene, CDR1 is MNHEY and CDR2 is SVGAGI. This CDR3 comprises 15 residues. Trimming removed 0 bases from V and 2 bases from J, with 11 bases in between. In nucleotides, the CDR3 is TGTGCCAGCAGTTACTCGGGGCGGAACGCCTACGAGCAGTACTTC. Translation: CASSYSGRNAYEQYF.

The V and J genes are TRBV27 and TRBJ2-3; perhaps TRBD2 as D (6 bases). The germline gives CDR1 MNHEY, CDR2 SMNVEV (reference sequence). Between the trimmed V and J ends, which lost 2 bases and 5 bases, there was a span of 11 bases. CDR3 size: 14 residues. Here the CDR3 DNA reads TGTGCCAGCAGTTTAGGGCAGGGACTAGATACGCAGTATTTT. This encodes CASSLGQGLDTQYF.

The rearrangement links TRBV4-1 to TRBJ1-5; 9 nucleotides line up with TRBD1. Germline CDR1 is MGHRA and CDR2 is YSYEKL. The CDR3 has 15 residues. The J segment lost 6 bases and the V segment lost 3 bases, leaving 6 bases of the junction unmatched. The CDR3 DNA reads TGCGCCAGCAGCCAGCCGTCGGACAGGGGTCAGCCCCAGCATTTT. Protein product: CASSQPSDRGQPQHF.

CDR3 sequence reads: CASRVPQGVNTGELFF. The CDR3 DNA reads TGTGCCAGCAGGGTCCCACAGGGGGTGAACACCGGGGAGCTGTTTTTT. V and J are TRBV7-2 and TRBJ2-2; 8 bases match TRBD1. V dropped 6 bases and J dropped 1; count of bases not matched to a gene: 7. Germline V lookup: CDR1 SGHTA, CDR2 FQGNSA. This CDR3 contains 16 residues.

The chain uses TRBV28 and TRBJ2-7; 7 nucleotides align to TRBD1. CDR3 length equals 16 residues. In germline, CDR1 is MDHEN, CDR2 SYDVKM. J gave up 0 bases and V 3 bases, and 8 bases lay outside the gene matches. The CDR3: CASSFFEGQRSYEQYF. The CDR3 coding sequence is TGTGCCAGCAGTTTTTTCGAGGGACAGCGCTCCTACGAGCAGTACTTC.

The J gene is TRBJ2-1, the V gene TRBV10-2; no definite D call. Germline assignment: CDR1 WSHSY and CDR2 SAAADI. The CDR3 is made up of 12 amino acids. The germline V and J ends were trimmed by 3 bases and 7 bases, with 7 bases remaining between them. The CDR3 nucleotides read TGCGCCAGCAGTGATTCCGTAAATGAGCAGTTCTTC. Its translation: CASSDSVNEQFF.

The V gene is TRBV6-1, the J gene TRBJ2-7; 9 bases match TRBD1. Trimming at V came to 4 bases and at J to 7 bases, leaving 8 bases not matched to a gene. The CDR3 loop spans 14 amino acids. Germline-derived CDR1 and CDR2 are MNHNS and SASEGT. CDR3 protein: CASSVDRGPWEQYF. Here the CDR3 DNA reads TGTGCCAGCAGTGTGGACAGGGGCCCATGGGAGCAGTACTTC.

V and J are TRBV7-6 and TRBJ2-7; 10 bases align to TRBD2. CDR1 is SGHVS, CDR2 FNYEAQ, per germline. The J segment lost 3 bases and the V segment lost 5 bases, leaving 7 bases of the junction unmatched. The CDR3 has 15 residues. The CDR3 sequence is CASSQRLAGNYEQYF. The CDR3 DNA sequence: TGTGCCAGCAGCCAAAGACTAGCGGGTAACTACGAGCAGTACTTC.

The CDR3 sequence is CASSYRGQSNEQFF. DNA of the CDR3: TGTGCCAGCAGTTATAGAGGACAGTCGAATGAGCAGTTCTTC. The gene calls are TRBV6-5 and TRBJ2-1; the D gene is possibly TRBD1 (6 bases). Germline CDR1 reads MNHEY; CDR2 reads SVGAGI. The CDR3 runs 14 residues. V was clipped by 3 bases and J by 7 bases, with 13 bases between them.

The chain has TRBV5-1 and TRBJ2-1; the D gene is possibly TRBD2 (5 bases). The CDR3 sequence is 12 residues long. Trimming pared 0 bases from V and 8 bases from J, leaving 6 bases between. Germline V gene data show CDR1 as SGHRS and CDR2 as YFSETQ. CDR3 bases: TGCGCCAGCAGCTTGGCCGGGGATGAGCAGTTCTTC. Translating gives CASSLAGDEQFF.

The CDR3 here is CASSIRAGDLTDTQYF. CDR3 nucleotides: TGTGCCAGTAGTATCCGTGCAGGGGATCTCACAGATACGCAGTATTTT. J is TRBJ2-3 and V is TRBV19; D is possibly TRBD1 (6 bases). The CDR3 is 16 amino acids. Between the trimmed V and J ends, which lost 3 bases and 2 bases, there was a span of 15 bases. Germline V lookup: CDR1 LNHDA, CDR2 SQIVND (reference sequence). Using reference TRBV19 and TRBJ2-3 for the parts outside the CDR3, the full variable domain is DGGITQSPKYLFRKEGQNVTLSCEQNLNHDAMYWYRQDPGQGLRLIYYSQIVNDFQKGDIAEGYSVSREKKESFPLTVTSAQKNPTAFYLCASSIRAGDLTDTQYFGPGTRLTVL.

The rearrangement links TRBV6-5 to TRBJ2-1; D might be TRBD1 (6 bases). CDR3 length equals 15 residues. The germline V gene has CDR1 MNHEY and CDR2 SVGAGI. Between the trimmed V and J ends, which lost 8 bases and 5 bases, there was a span of 19 bases. CDR3: CASGIEGVMNNEQFF. CDR3 nucleotide sequence: TGTGCCAGCGGGATCGAGGGGGTGATGAACAATGAGCAGTTCTTC.

The chain links TRBV7-9 to TRBJ2-7, with D uncertain. Germline loops: CDR1 SEHNR, CDR2 FQNEAQ (reference sequence). V shed 3 bases and J shed 6 bases, with 9 bases lying between them. CDR3 length equals 12 residues. This CDR3 reads CASSLFGSEQYF. The CDR3 nucleotides read TGTGCCAGCAGCTTGTTTGGCAGCGAGCAGTACTTC.

The rearrangement links TRBV7-8 to TRBJ2-4; 12 positions agree with TRBD2. This CDR3 spans 14 amino acids. Germline V gene sequence: CDR1 SGHVS, CDR2 FQNEAQ. V lost 3 bases and J lost 10; bases outside the gene matches: 4. This CDR3 is CASSFLAGGDIQYF. CDR3 bases: TGTGCCAGCAGCTTTCTAGCGGGGGGGGATATTCAGTACTTC.

On this clone itself: A read error may produce the germline difference seen at one junction end. The CDR3 DNA reads as TGTGCCAGCAGAGAAGGACTAGCGGGAGACGAGCAGTACTTC. Translating it yields CASREGLAGDEQYF. The genes are TRBV6-1 and TRBJ2-7, with 13 bases aligning to TRBD2. Germline V gene data show CDR1 as MNHNS and CDR2 as SASEGT. The CDR3 runs to 14 residues.

V gene TRBV2 combines with J gene TRBJ2-1, with 7 bases fitting TRBD1. Germline V CDR1 and CDR2: SNHLY, FYNNEI. The CDR3 runs 15 residues. The V segment lost 4 bases and the J segment 1 base; nucleotides outside the gene matches: 4. CDR3 protein: CASSGQGLSYNEQFF. CDR3 in DNA: TGTGCCAGCAGTGGACAGGGTTTATCCTACAATGAGCAGTTCTTC. Full variable domain (remainder filled in from reference TRBV2 and TRBJ2-1): EPEVTQTPSHQVTQMGQEVILRCVPISNHLYFYWYRQILGQKVEFLVSFYNNEISEKSEIFDDQFSVERPDGSNFTLKIRSTKLEDSAMYFCASSGQGLSYNEQFFGPGTRLTVL.